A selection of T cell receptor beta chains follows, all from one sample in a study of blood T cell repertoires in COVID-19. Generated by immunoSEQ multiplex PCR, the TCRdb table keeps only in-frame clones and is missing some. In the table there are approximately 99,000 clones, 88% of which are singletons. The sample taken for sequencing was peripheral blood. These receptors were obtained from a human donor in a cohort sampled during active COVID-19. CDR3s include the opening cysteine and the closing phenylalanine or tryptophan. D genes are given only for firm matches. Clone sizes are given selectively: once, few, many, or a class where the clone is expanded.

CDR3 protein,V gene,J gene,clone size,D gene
CASGPGVSAYNEQFF,TRBV12-5,TRBJ2-1,NA,NA
CASSPSGGPTDTQYF,TRBV4-1,TRBJ2-3,NA,TRBD2
CASSQDGHSPGGYTF,TRBV4-2,TRBJ1-2,few,NA
CASRGVGTAYEQYF,TRBV11-2,TRBJ2-7,NA,TRBD1
CASSLYGDSNQPQHF,TRBV5-6,TRBJ1-5,NA,NA
CASSPRAGTSEGEQYF,TRBV9,TRBJ2-7,NA,NA
CASRRDILTSGANVLTF,TRBV7-6,TRBJ2-6,NA,NA
CASTTGTGAYEQYF,TRBV6-5,TRBJ2-7,NA,TRBD1
CASSLGSGEQYF,TRBV5-4,TRBJ2-7,NA,NA
CATSDWSTNTGELFF,TRBV24-1,TRBJ2-2,NA,NA
CASSLGAGGADTQYF,TRBV7-2,TRBJ2-3,NA,TRBD2
CASSYPDPRETQYF,TRBV6-5,TRBJ2-5,NA,NA
CASSFPGKARYNSPLHF,TRBV7-2,TRBJ1-6,NA,NA
CATRTSTGGYGYTF,TRBV24-1,TRBJ1-2,NA,NA
CASTFSGDTQYF,TRBV12-3/TRBV12-4,TRBJ2-3,NA,NA
CASSWGTFSYNEQFF,TRBV5-1,TRBJ2-1,NA,NA
CASSMDSGKSYGYTF,TRBV19,TRBJ1-2,NA,NA
CASKGQDIRGDTQYF,TRBV2,TRBJ2-3,NA,TRBD1
CASSLSSLDEQFF,TRBV12-3/TRBV12-4,TRBJ2-1,NA,NA
CASSSPSGRANNEQFF,TRBV27,TRBJ2-1,NA,TRBD2
CASTPDRGEKLFF,TRBV12-3/TRBV12-4,TRBJ1-4,NA,TRBD1
CASSPPTGPFDGYTF,TRBV4-2,TRBJ1-2,NA,NA
CATSDTRQGYSYEQYF,TRBV24-1,TRBJ2-7,NA,TRBD1